Below, one TCR beta chain is given with its context. No cognate antigen has been identified for it. Per-base quality was not reported, and no clone a single base away is much larger than it. The V end gives up 5 bases and the J end 5 bases, leaving 8 bases in the junction not matched to a gene. The CDR3 holds 14 amino acids from the cysteine to the phenylalanine. Only CDR3 DNA is held: 42 bases, read in frame from base 1. The germline V gene provides CDR1 SGHRS and CDR2 YFSETQ. The entry originates in a study of control samples from healthy donors and cancer patients (dated by TCRdb to 2020 to 2022). Library creation used the immunoSEQ multiplex PCR assay. The table comes from immuneACCESS by way of TCRdb, which keeps in-frame sequences with V and J called. Part of the clones is missing from these tables; in studies checked, under half for an unresolved V gene and the rest for unknown reasons. Recorded for this sample are some 90,000 clones; 91% of them occurred a single time. Approximately 1% of the sample is in the top ten clones.

This chain joins TRBV5-1 to TRBJ2-7; 9 junctional bases match TRBD1. What was sequenced was blood. This TCR derives from a woman in her thirties in good health. DNA sequence: TGCGCCAGCAGACCTTTACAGGGGGCAGACGAGCAGTACTTC. The encoded protein is CASRPLQGADEQYF.